This TCR beta chain appears in the sequencing data of a study of blood T cell repertoires in COVID-19. In the study overall: The samples span acute and convalescent COVID-19 from the United States, Italy and Spain. Nucleic acid was either cDNA or gDNA, and it came from T cells, B-cell-depleted T cells, or PBMCs.

The V and J ends lost 5 bases and 1 base respectively, with 8 bases between them. The CDR3 has 13 amino acids. The germline CDR1 and CDR2 sequences are SGHAT and FQDESV (reference sequence). TCRdb keeps only in-frame clones here, not all; method: immunoSEQ multiplex PCR. The table shows some 240,000 clones, with over 75% occurring only once. The chain employs TRBV11-1 and TRBJ1-1; D possibly corresponds to TRBD1 (6 bases). The sequencing input was peripheral blood. The sequence derives from a human donor in a cohort sampled during active COVID-19. The CDR3 loop reads CASSKGQNTEAFF. The DNA for the CDR3 is TGTGCCAGCAGCAAGGGACAGAACACTGAAGCTTTCTTT.